These 29 T cell receptor beta chains came from one sample sequenced in a study of regulatory T cells in long-lasting Graves disease (dated by TCRdb to the early 2020s). Taken with the paper, the label for time point translates to: newly diagnosed GD, antithyroid drugs for less than 3 months. RNA was extracted from PBMCs in TRIzol for both TCR sequencing and RNA sequencing. To prepare the library, multiplex PCR was applied. Sequenced on an Illumina HiSeq 4000. TCR beta libraries were built with iRepertoire HTBI primers and Arm-PCR amplification of CDR3 regions. TCRdb handled the public reads itself, with Q25 trimming in fastp and clone calling in MiXCR, and kept productive beta chains. Every CDR3 protein is listed once, alongside the most common genes and DNA of its rows. Present in this sample are 410,000 or so distinct CDR3 sequences, more than 13% of which were seen just once. The ten largest clones represent around 17% of the sample.

The same data also went into a second study, on T cells in Graves' hyperthyroidism and ophthalmopathy.

Source: peripheral blood mononuclear cells (PBMCs), taken at new diagnosis, from a patient treated with antithyroid drugs. The origin of the receptors is a woman between 25 and 40 years old with Graves disease. Donor details come from another sample of the same person, matched by shared clones.

In regard to this clonotype: Being one base from a much bigger clone, this may be a read error. V and J are TRBV27 and TRBJ2-7; weak D call: TRBD2 (5 bases). The CDR3 is made up of 13 amino acids. With 7 bases removed from V and 8 bases from J, the gap between germline ends came to 18 bases. Germline V gene sequence: CDR1 MNHEY, CDR2 SMNVEV (reference sequence). This chain's CDR3 is CASKGYGDSKQYF. The DNA for the CDR3 is TGTGCCAGCAAGGGTTACGGGGATTCCAAGCAGTACTTC.

This clonotype was detected many times. This chain connects TRBV6-1 to TRBJ2-5; 7 bases fit TRBD1. Germline V gives CDR1 MNHNS, CDR2 SASEGT. This CDR3 contains 13 residues. The ends lost 4 bases at V and 2 bases at J; junction bases unmatched: 1. The CDR3 region has the DNA TGTGCCAGCAGTGGGGGACAGCAAGAGACCCAGTACTTC. Translated, it gives CASSGGQQETQYF.

The chain recombines TRBV9 with TRBJ1-2, with TRBD1 identical over 7 bases. Germline V gene data show CDR1 as SGDLS and CDR2 as YYNGEE. The CDR3 loop spans 17 amino acids. With V trimmed by 2 bases and J by 0 bases, 10 bases remained unmatched. The CDR3 DNA reads TGTGCCAGCAGCGTTGGGGCAGGGGGTTTAACTAACTATGGCTACACCTTC. Its translation is CASSVGAGGLTNYGYTF.

The chain employs TRBV14 and TRBJ1-2; the match to TRBD1 covers 7 bases. The CDR3 is 16 residues long. J lost 7 bases, V lost 0 bases, and 11 bases had no gene match. Per the germline V gene, CDR1 is SGHDN and CDR2 is FVKESK. The CDR3 here is CASSQDWTGFVSGYTF. The CDR3 nucleotides read TGTGCCAGCAGCCAAGATTGGACAGGATTCGTGAGTGGCTACACCTTC.

This clonotype turned up a few times. The chain combines TRBV29-1 with TRBJ2-1; 8 bases are shared with TRBD2. This CDR3 is built from 14 residues. V was clipped by 5 bases and J by 3 bases; unmatched bases: 6. Germline CDR1 SQVTM, CDR2 ANQGSEA. The CDR3 loop is CSVISGEIYNEQFF. For the CDR3, the DNA is TGCAGCGTTATTAGCGGGGAGATCTACAATGAGCAGTTCTTC.

This clonotype has a count of ten or more. The chain carries TRBV24-1 and TRBJ2-2; D uncertain. The germline V gene has CDR1 KGHDR and CDR2 SFDVKD. This CDR3 spans 14 amino acids. With 0 bases removed from V and 2 bases from J, the gap between germline ends came to 3 bases. The CDR3, as DNA: TGTGCCACCAGTGATTTGCAAAACACCGGGGAGCTGTTTTTT. This sequence encodes CATSDLQNTGELFF.

In DNA, the CDR3 is TGTGCCAGCAGGCCGGGACAGAGCTCCTACAATGAGCAGTTCTTC. This translates into CASRPGQSSYNEQFF. The rearrangement joins TRBV5-5 to TRBJ2-1, with 7 positions matching TRBD1. The CDR3 has 15 residues. V lost 5 bases, J lost 0 bases, and 5 bases stayed unmatched. Germline CDR1 is SGHKS and CDR2 is YYEKEE (reference sequence).

This rearrangement joins TRBV11-3 to TRBJ1-6; no firm D call. This CDR3 is built from 13 residues. The V and J ends lost 9 bases and 5 bases respectively, with 11 bases between them. Germline V gene sequence: CDR1 SGHNT, CDR2 YENEEA. CDR3 in DNA: TGTGCCAGTACGGCGGTGGATAATTCACCCCTCCACTTT. Its protein product is CASTAVDNSPLHF.

This chain connects TRBV20-1 to TRBJ2-5; 10 nucleotides line up with TRBD2. This CDR3 contains 15 residues. The germline V gene encodes CDR1 DFQATT and CDR2 SNEGSKA (reference sequence). The V segment lost 5 bases and the J segment 5 bases; nucleotides outside the gene matches: 11. CDR3 sequence reads: CSARGAGGREETQYF. The CDR3 DNA reads as TGCAGTGCTCGAGGAGCGGGAGGGAGGGAGGAGACCCAGTACTTC.

In this sample, this clonotype turned up many times. The rearrangement links TRBV2 to TRBJ2-7, with D maybe TRBD1 (5 bases). The CDR3 length is 12 residues. V lost 7 bases to trimming and J lost 0 bases, with 7 bases between them. Germline V lookup: CDR1 SNHLY, CDR2 FYNNEI. In nucleotides, the CDR3 is TGTGCCAGCACTCAGGGCTCCTACGAGCAGTACTTC. Protein product: CASTQGSYEQYF. The full variable domain, rest sourced from reference TRBV2 and TRBJ2-7, is EPEVTQTPSHQVTQMGQEVILRCVPISNHLYFYWYRQILGQKVEFLVSFYNNEISEKSEIFDDQFSVERPDGSNFTLKIRSTKLEDSAMYFCASTQGSYEQYFGPGTRLTVT.

This clonotype has at least ten counts. The chain is built from TRBV28 and TRBJ2-1; 8 positions agree with TRBD1. This CDR3 contains 15 residues. Trimming cost V 6 bases and J 7 bases; bases outside gene matches: 11. The germline V gene has CDR1 MDHEN and CDR2 SYDVKM. Written as DNA, the CDR3 is TGTGCCAGCAGCCCCCGGGACAGGCTTAGGAATGAGCAGTTCTTC. It translates to CASSPRDRLRNEQFF.

This clonotype was picked up many times. This chain joins TRBV18 and TRBJ1-1; no definite D call. From germline, CDR1 is KGHSH and CDR2 LQKENI. The CDR3 spans 14 residues. Trimming cost V 0 bases and J 4 bases, with 9 bases left between them. CDR3 DNA sequence: TGTGCCAGCTCACCACCTCTAACGGGCACTGAAGCTTTCTTT. Its translation: CASSPPLTGTEAFF.

The CDR3 DNA reads TGCGCCAGCAGCCAAGAGTCAGAGGTGGGAGGGCCCTACAATGAGCAGTTCTTC. It is translated as CASSQESEVGGPYNEQFF. The chain couples TRBV4-1 to TRBJ2-1, with TRBD2 matching over 7 bases. CDR1 is MGHRA and CDR2 is YSYEKL in the germline V gene. The V gene end was trimmed by 0 bases and the J gene end by 2 bases; junction bases not matched to a gene: 10. There are 18 residues in the CDR3.

This clonotype was seen a handful of times. V gene TRBV11-2 combines with J gene TRBJ2-7; TRBD1 matches 11 bases. The V gene end was trimmed by 5 bases and the J gene end by 5 bases; junction bases not matched to a gene: 17. Germline V CDR1 and CDR2: SGHAT, FQNNGV. The CDR3 contains 18 residues. CDR3 bases: TGTGCCAGCAGCCGACTCAGGGCGGCGGGACAGGGGGTTGACGAGCAGTACTTC. The encoded protein is CASSRLRAAGQGVDEQYF.

This clonotype has just a few counts. The rearrangement links TRBV5-1 to TRBJ2-5; TRBD2 matches at 12 bases. The CDR3 is made up of 17 amino acids. CDR1 SGHRS and CDR2 YFSETQ come from the germline V gene. With V trimmed by 0 bases and J by 1 base, 4 bases remained unmatched. The chain's CDR3 is CASSLGTSGISQETQYF. The CDR3 region has the DNA TGCGCCAGCAGCTTGGGGACTAGCGGGATAAGCCAAGAGACCCAGTACTTC.

This clonotype was detected only a few times. V is TRBV29-1 and J is TRBJ1-1; tentatively, D is TRBD1 (5 bases). In germline, CDR1 is SQVTM, CDR2 ANQGSEA. The CDR3 sequence is 18 residues long. The V end was cut by 0 bases, the J end by 5 bases, with 25 bases between. CDR3 sequence: CSVEEGKGTLGTGTEAFF. CDR3 sequence (DNA): TGCAGCGTTGAAGAGGGGAAGGGGACGTTGGGGACGGGGACTGAAGCTTTCTTT.

This clonotype turned up a few times. The genes are TRBV27 and TRBJ2-4; D not certain. This CDR3 spans 17 amino acids. Trimming removed 2 bases from V and 0 bases from J, with 14 bases in between. Per germline, CDR1 MNHEY and CDR2 SMNVEV (reference sequence). CDR3 bases: TGTGCCAGCAGTTTAAGATTTGAGGCCTTAGCCAAAAACATTCAGTACTTC. The encoded protein is CASSLRFEALAKNIQYF.

As for this clonotype: A much larger clone differs from this one at a single base, so this may be a read error. V usage is TRBV27 and J usage is TRBJ2-7; 16 positions agree with TRBD2. Trimming at V came to 1 base and at J to 7 bases, leaving 19 bases not matched to a gene. This CDR3 region has 21 residues. Germline V lookup: CDR1 MNHEY, CDR2 SMNVEV (reference sequence). DNA for the CDR3: TGTGCCAGCAGTTTATTCTCACCGGGACTAGCGGGAGGGTCCTTGTACAATGAGCAGTACTTC. Its protein product is CASSLFSPGLAGGSLYNEQYF.

This sequence joins TRBV2 and TRBJ1-3; 9 bases map to TRBD1. The V gene end was trimmed by 4 bases and the J gene end by 2 bases; junction bases not matched to a gene: 3. This CDR3 is built from 15 residues. The germline CDR1 and CDR2 sequences are SNHLY and FYNNEI. CDR3 in DNA: TGTGCCAGCAGTGCAAGGACAGGGGCTGGAAACACCATATATTTT. It specifies CASSARTGAGNTIYF.

This clonotype was seen only a few times. The chain is built from TRBV12-5 and TRBJ1-5; tentatively, D is TRBD1 (6 bases). Germline CDR1 is LGHNT and CDR2 is FRNRAP. Trimming stripped 0 bases from V and 7 bases from J, with 16 bases between. The CDR3 length is 16 residues. The CDR3 protein is CASGLVLDRFSQPQHF. The CDR3 DNA is TGTGCTAGTGGTTTGGTACTGGACAGATTTTCCCAGCCCCAGCATTTT.

This clonotype has a count of ten or more. This chain joins TRBV27 and TRBJ1-1; D uncertain. Trimming pared 1 base from V and 1 base from J, leaving 7 bases between. The CDR3 loop spans 14 amino acids. CDR1 is MNHEY, CDR2 SMNVEV, per germline (reference sequence). DNA of the CDR3: TGTGCCAGCAGTTTATACAGCCCGAACACTGAAGCTTTCTTT. Amino acid sequence: CASSLYSPNTEAFF.

This clonotype turned up a few times. CDR3: CSVGWAAEPGSTQYF. Written as DNA, the CDR3 is TGCAGCGTTGGATGGGCCGCGGAACCCGGCTCTACGCAGTATTTT. V and J are TRBV29-1 and TRBJ2-3; unclear D gene. This CDR3 has 15 amino acids. Trimming removed 4 bases at V and 8 bases at J, with 22 bases between. Germline loops: CDR1 SQVTM, CDR2 ANQGSEA.

This clonotype was seen only a few times. The gene calls are TRBV15 and TRBJ2-1; 14 bases are shared with TRBD2. The trim removed 8 bases at V and 7 bases at J, leaving 4 bases unmatched. This CDR3 has 14 residues. The germline V gene encodes CDR1 LNHNV and CDR2 YYDKDF (reference sequence). CDR3 loop: CATGLAGGLNEQFF. CDR3 in DNA: TGTGCCACCGGACTAGCGGGAGGTCTGAATGAGCAGTTCTTC.

This clonotype was seen a handful of times. V usage is TRBV2 and J usage is TRBJ2-7, with D possibly TRBD2 on 5 matching bases. Germline V gives CDR1 SNHLY, CDR2 FYNNEI. Trimming removed 5 bases from V and 0 bases from J, with 11 bases in between. This CDR3 spans 14 amino acids. CDR3 sequence reads: CASSPGYGSYEQYF. The DNA for the CDR3 is TGTGCCAGCAGTCCGGGGTACGGCTCCTACGAGCAGTACTTC.

This clonotype was counted a few times. The chain couples TRBV19 to TRBJ1-2; D perhaps matches TRBD1 (6 bases). This CDR3 comprises 11 residues. Germline loops: CDR1 LNHDA, CDR2 SQIVND (reference sequence). V lost 3 bases and J 7 bases, leaving 6 bases between the germline ends. CDR3 DNA: TGTGCCAGTAGTATGGGGGCTGGCTACACCTTC. Its translation is CASSMGAGYTF.

This clonotype has at least ten counts. The V call is TRBV7-9, the J call TRBJ1-1; possibly TRBD1 for D (5 bases). Germline CDR1 SEHNR, CDR2 FQNEAQ (reference sequence). The germline V and J ends were trimmed by 5 bases and 5 bases, with 12 bases remaining between them. This CDR3 region has 13 residues. The CDR3 coding sequence is TGTGCCAGCAGCACCACCTCAGGGACTGAAGCTTTCTTT. It translates to CASSTTSGTEAFF. The full variable domain, its missing parts supplied by reference TRBV7-9 and TRBJ1-1, is DTGVSQNPRHKITKRGQNVTFRCDPISEHNRLYWYRQTLGQGPEFLTYFQNEAQLEKSRLLSDRFSAERPKGSFSTLEIQRTEQGDSAMYLCASSTTSGTEAFFGQGTRLTVV.

This clonotype was found a few times. The chain links TRBV19 to TRBJ2-4; 7 bases are shared with TRBD1. CDR1 LNHDA and CDR2 SQIVND come from the germline V gene (reference sequence). This CDR3 spans 16 amino acids. The J segment lost 5 bases and the V segment lost 5 bases, leaving 12 bases of the junction unmatched. CDR3 sequence: CASSPQQGIIQNIQYF. Written as DNA, the CDR3 is TGTGCCAGTAGTCCACAACAGGGGATTATTCAAAACATTCAGTACTTC.

This clonotype occurred a few times. A clone one base away is much larger, so this may be a read error. The chain uses TRBV28 and TRBJ1-1, with TRBD1 matching 9 bases. Germline loops: CDR1 MDHEN, CDR2 SYDVKM. The CDR3 has 15 amino acids. The CDR3 DNA sequence: TGTGCCGGCAGTCCCACACAGGGGGCGAACACTGAAGCTTTCTTT. It yields the protein CAGSPTQGANTEAFF. Full variable domain (outside the CDR3, taken from reference TRBV28 and TRBJ1-1): DVKVTQSSRYLVKRTGEKVFLECVQDMDHENMFWYRQDPGLGLRLIYFSYDVKMKEKGDIPEGYSVSREKKERFSLILESASTNQTSMYLCAGSPTQGANTEAFFGQGTRLTVV.

This clonotype was counted ten times or more. The chain carries TRBV18 and TRBJ1-1, with a weak D call TRBD1 (6 bases). With 5 bases removed from V and 0 bases from J, the gap between germline ends came to 16 bases. This CDR3 has 16 amino acids. Germline V gene lookup returns CDR1 KGHSH and CDR2 LQKENI. The CDR3: CASSRGIGLMNTEAFF. The DNA of the CDR3 is TGTGCCAGCTCAAGGGGGATCGGGCTTATGAACACTGAAGCTTTCTTT.